This TCR beta chain was sequenced for a study of shared T cell receptors in the human thymus. Profiled with immunoSEQ multiplex PCR; TCRdb holds only in-frame clones, not every one. The sample yields 700,000 or so clones, approximately 85% seen once. This CDR3 is built from 17 residues. V shed 0 bases and J 2 bases; nucleotides not matched to a gene: 7. The V gene's germline CDR1 is SGHRS and CDR2 YFSETQ. The data were also submitted as part of a second study, on human thymus T cells. According to that study: Blood and thymic repertoires both appeared biased in V and J gene usage.

The chain has TRBV5-1 and TRBJ2-2, with TRBD1 matching 7 bases. The sequenced sample was thymocytes. The TCR originated in a girl less than two years old with a congenital heart defect. The CDR3 is CASSLESQGPNTGELFF. CDR3 bases: TGCGCCAGCAGCTTGGAGTCACAGGGGCCTAACACCGGGGAGCTGTTTTTT.